This T cell receptor beta chain was obtained from a study of OX40 agonist ivuxolimab in advanced cancers. Produced via immunoSEQ multiplex PCR; TCRdb's table is partial and in-frame only. The sample has about 70,000 clones; around 90% are singletons. This clone appeared a few times. Germline CDR1 and CDR2: LNHDA and SQIVND (reference sequence). J lost 6 bases, V lost 5 bases, and 9 bases had no gene match. The CDR3 sequence is 16 residues long. The rearrangement uses TRBV19 and TRBJ2-2; TRBD1 matches at 10 bases. The clonotype was recovered from an adult with an advanced solid tumor such as melanoma, head and neck, liver or kidney cancer. The input for sequencing was CD4+ or CD8+ T cells sorted from blood, taken in a trial of the OX40 agonist ivuxolimab. CDR3 DNA: TGTGCCAGTAGTCCCCGGACAGGGGGGGATGCCGGGGAGCTGTTTTTT. This encodes CASSPRTGGDAGELFF.